These 12 T cell receptor beta chains share one sample of origin, sequenced in a study of blood T cell repertoires in COVID-19. Profiled with immunoSEQ multiplex PCR; TCRdb holds only in-frame clones, not every one. The repertoire holds about 61,000 clones, with around 77% as singletons. The sample comprised peripheral blood. The source is an elderly man with active or convalescent COVID-19.

This clone was seen just once. This rearrangement joins TRBV5-1 to TRBJ1-6; D not certain. Deletions cut 2 bases from V and 11 bases from J, with 8 bases between. This CDR3 is built from 12 residues. CDR1 and CDR2 from the germline V gene are SGHRS and YFSETQ. The DNA of the CDR3 is TGCGCCAGCAGCTTCGGGTACCCACCCCTCCACTTT. It translates to CASSFGYPPLHF.

CDR3 loop: CASSSGTGLETQYF. The DNA for the CDR3 is TGTGCCAGCAGCTCCGGGACAGGGTTAGAGACCCAGTACTTC. V is TRBV7-2 and J is TRBJ2-5; 9 nucleotides match TRBD1. Germline V gene data show CDR1 as SGHTA and CDR2 as FQGNSA. The V gene end was trimmed by 4 bases and the J gene end by 4 bases; junction bases not matched to a gene: 4. CDR3 size: 14 residues.

The V and J genes are TRBV15 and TRBJ1-5; no firm D call. Per the germline V gene, CDR1 is LNHNV and CDR2 is YYDKDF (reference sequence). The CDR3 totals 15 residues. The V and J ends lost 2 bases and 3 bases respectively, with 11 bases between them. The CDR3 here is CATSRPNLNNQPQHF. The CDR3 DNA is TGTGCCACCAGCAGACCAAACCTAAACAATCAGCCCCAGCATTTT.

This clone was observed a handful of times. The chain links TRBV2 to TRBJ2-7; tentative D call: TRBD1 (5 bases). This CDR3 is built from 13 residues. Trimming pared 4 bases from V and 4 bases from J, leaving 11 bases between. Per the germline V gene, CDR1 is SNHLY and CDR2 is FYNNEI. The CDR3 protein is CASSGQQGYEQYF. Here the CDR3 DNA reads TGTGCCAGCAGTGGACAGCAGGGTTACGAGCAGTACTTC.

Points on this clone: The DNA is omitted, as the CDR3 cannot be located on it reliably, and the CDR3 follows TCRdb's listing. The chain has TRBV10-1 and TRBJ2-3; TRBD2 is the table's D call and was not checked against the DNA. Germline values: CDR1 WNHNN, CDR2 SYGVQD (reference sequence). The CDR3 spans 16 residues, counting both ends. This chain's CDR3 is CANPSGRYGCRDTQYF.

The CDR3 here is CASSFLDRGIVEQYF. The DNA for the CDR3 is TGTGCCAGCAGTTTTCTGGACAGGGGGATAGTCGAGCAGTACTTC. The rearrangement uses TRBV28 and TRBJ2-7; 10 bases fit TRBD1. The CDR3 totals 15 residues. V dropped 3 bases and J dropped 6; count of bases not matched to a gene: 8. The germline V gene encodes CDR1 MDHEN and CDR2 SYDVKM.

The table lists this clone with a few counts. The rearrangement uses TRBV27 and TRBJ1-1, with TRBD1 identical over 8 bases. The ends lost 3 bases at V and 3 bases at J; junction bases unmatched: 6. In germline, CDR1 is MNHEY, CDR2 SMNVEV (reference sequence). This CDR3 region has 15 residues. CDR3 bases: TGTGCCAGCAGTTTTATAGGACAGGGAGACACTGAAGCTTTCTTT. Residues: CASSFIGQGDTEAFF.

This chain links TRBV5-1 with TRBJ2-7; perhaps TRBD2 as D (6 bases). Trimming cost V 5 bases and J 4 bases, with 19 bases left between them. The CDR3 contains 15 residues. Germline V CDR1 and CDR2: SGHRS, YFSETQ. Here the CDR3 DNA reads TGCGCCAGCAGTGAGGGGACTTCGGGTCTATACGAGCAGTACTTC. The encoded protein is CASSEGTSGLYEQYF.

The V gene is TRBV9, the J gene TRBJ2-6; 9 nucleotides agree with TRBD1. With 0 bases clipped from V and 1 base from J, the junction kept 2 bases outside the gene matches. Per the germline V gene, CDR1 is SGDLS and CDR2 is YYNGEE. The CDR3 sequence is 17 residues long. The CDR3 loop reads CASSVGGQGSGANVLTF. The CDR3 nucleotides read TGTGCCAGCAGCGTAGGCGGACAGGGGTCTGGGGCCAACGTCCTGACTTTC.

This chain links TRBV5-4 with TRBJ2-2; 11 bases align to TRBD2. Germline loops: CDR1 SGHNT, CDR2 YYREEE (reference sequence). The CDR3 sequence is 16 residues long. V was pared by 4 bases and J by 1 base, with 3 bases of the junction left unmatched. CDR3 bases: TGTGCCAGCAGCGAGGGACTAGCGGAGAACACCGGGGAGCTGTTTTTT. As protein: CASSEGLAENTGELFF.

This clone has a handful of counts. The chain is built from TRBV7-3 and TRBJ2-2; weak D call: TRBD2 (6 bases). CDR3 length: 14 residues. Trimming pared 2 bases from V and 4 bases from J, leaving 8 bases between. Germline V lookup: CDR1 SGHTA, CDR2 FQGTGA. Here the CDR3 reads CASSLGGGTGELFF. For the CDR3, the DNA is TGTGCCAGCAGCTTAGGGGGAGGCACCGGGGAGCTGTTTTTT.

The chain recombines TRBV7-2 with TRBJ2-3; D unclear. This CDR3 spans 13 amino acids. CDR1 and CDR2 from the germline V gene are SGHTA and FQGNSA. V was cut by 5 bases and J by 3 bases, with 9 bases left in between. The CDR3 is CASSPRQTDTQYF. The CDR3 DNA reads TGTGCCAGCAGCCCTAGGCAGACAGATACGCAGTATTTT.